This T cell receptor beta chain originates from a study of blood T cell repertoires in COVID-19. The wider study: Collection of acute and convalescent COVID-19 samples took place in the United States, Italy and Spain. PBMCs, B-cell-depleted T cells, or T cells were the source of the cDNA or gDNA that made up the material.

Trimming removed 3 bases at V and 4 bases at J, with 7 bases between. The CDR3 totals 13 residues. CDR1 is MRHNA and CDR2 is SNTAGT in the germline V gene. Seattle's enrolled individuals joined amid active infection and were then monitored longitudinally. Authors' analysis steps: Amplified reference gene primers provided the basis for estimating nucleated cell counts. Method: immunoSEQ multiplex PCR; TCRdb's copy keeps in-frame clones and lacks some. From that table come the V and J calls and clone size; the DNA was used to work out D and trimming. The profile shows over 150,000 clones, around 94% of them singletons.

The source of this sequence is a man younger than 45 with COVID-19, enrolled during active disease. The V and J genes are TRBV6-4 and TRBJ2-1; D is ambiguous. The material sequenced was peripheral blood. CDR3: CASSETAYNEQFF. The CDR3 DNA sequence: TGTGCCAGCAGTGAAACCGCGTACAATGAGCAGTTCTTC.